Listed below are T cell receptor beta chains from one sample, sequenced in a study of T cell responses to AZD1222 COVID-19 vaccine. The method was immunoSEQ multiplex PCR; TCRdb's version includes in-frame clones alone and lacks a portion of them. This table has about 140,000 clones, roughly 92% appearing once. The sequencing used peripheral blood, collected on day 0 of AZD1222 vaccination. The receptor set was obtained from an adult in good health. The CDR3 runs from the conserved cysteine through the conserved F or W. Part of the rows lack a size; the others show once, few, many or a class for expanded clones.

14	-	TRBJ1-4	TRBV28	CASSPHGGTEKLFF
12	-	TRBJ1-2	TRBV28	CASSFGADGYTF
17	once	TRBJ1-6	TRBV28	CASSSPTIGQYGGTLHF
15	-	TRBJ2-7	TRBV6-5	CASRGKTSGIGEQYF
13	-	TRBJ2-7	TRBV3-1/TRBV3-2	CASSNREMGEQYF
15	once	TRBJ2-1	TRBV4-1	CASSQPGQGDNEQFF
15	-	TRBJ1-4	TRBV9	CASSVAGTGNEKLFF
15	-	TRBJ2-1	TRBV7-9	CASSILAGVEYEQFF
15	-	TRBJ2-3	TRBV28	CASTLGGGPIDTQYF
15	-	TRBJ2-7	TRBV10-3	CAISDPGQSDYEQYF
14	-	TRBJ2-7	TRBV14	CASSHWDRGYEQYF
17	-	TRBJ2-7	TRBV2	CASTRIEGGPRSYEQYF
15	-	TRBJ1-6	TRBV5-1	CASSLENAESSPLHF
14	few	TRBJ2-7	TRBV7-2	CASSETGRGKEQYF
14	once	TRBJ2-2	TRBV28	CASNGQGGTGELFF
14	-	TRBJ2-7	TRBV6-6	CASSFAGGKYEQYF
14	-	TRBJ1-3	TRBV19	CASCDNRSGNTIYF
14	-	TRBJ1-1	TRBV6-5	CASSYGEMNTEAFF
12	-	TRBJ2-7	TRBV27	CASSLNGYEQYF
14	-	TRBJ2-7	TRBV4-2	CASSRTSGSDEQYF
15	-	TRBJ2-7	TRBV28	CASSSPATSGTEQYF
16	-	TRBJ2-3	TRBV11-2	CASGYPGLAGPDTQYF
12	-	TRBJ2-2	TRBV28	CASSSHTGELFF
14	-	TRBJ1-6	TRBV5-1	CASSSDRFRSPLHF
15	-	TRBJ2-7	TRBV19	CASSIGLGGEYEQYF
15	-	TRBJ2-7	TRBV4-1	CASSQGAGGYYEQYF
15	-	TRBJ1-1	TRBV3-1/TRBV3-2	CASSQSGGMNTEAFF
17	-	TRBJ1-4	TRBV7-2	CASSLELWTGDREKLFF
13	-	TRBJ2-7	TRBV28	CASSKTSTYEQYF
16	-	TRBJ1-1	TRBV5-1	CASSLAPGRGDTEAFF
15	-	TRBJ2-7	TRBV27	CASSPRTGSSYEQYF
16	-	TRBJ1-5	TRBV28	CASSFGSGPSNQPQHF
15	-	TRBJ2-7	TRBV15	CATSREGGSSYEQYF
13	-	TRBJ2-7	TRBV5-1	CASSIPGRLEQYF
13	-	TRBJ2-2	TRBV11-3	CASSTGGTGELFF
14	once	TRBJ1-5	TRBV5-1	CASATGTGNQPQHF
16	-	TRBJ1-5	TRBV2	CASSQSGTGLNQPQHF
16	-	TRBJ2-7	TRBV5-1	CASSIDGGGASYEQYF
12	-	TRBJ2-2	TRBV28	CAARESTGELFF
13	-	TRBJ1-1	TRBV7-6	CASSLGSGTEAFF
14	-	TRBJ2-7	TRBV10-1	CASSLEGQGYVQYF
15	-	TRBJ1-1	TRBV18	CASSPMGGKNTEAFF
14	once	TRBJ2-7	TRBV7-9	CASSLVGQTYEQYF